This T cell receptor (beta chain) was recorded in a study of blood T cells in healthy people across ages. General observations from the study: Older age went with lower TCR beta diversity per million T cells, in a roughly linear way.

With 10 bases removed from V and 2 bases from J, the gap between germline ends came to 21 bases. Germline loops: CDR1 MNHNS, CDR2 SASEGT. This CDR3 contains 16 residues. Isolation yielded PBMCs, at least 6.5 million per sample, in every case. Total RNA, at least 5.5 micrograms per sample, came from PBMCs. Concerning this clonotype itself: Its antigen remains unidentified.

Alongside a J-beta primer mix, a sample-barcoded 5' primer served in a second PCR lasting roughly 7 to 11 cycles. In TCRdb, the 5' RACE reads were re-called with MiXCR into one record per CDR3 protein. Of fewer than 1,000,000 distinct CDR3 sequences detected, under 55% appear once; the ten largest clones hold nearly 20%. This chain connects TRBV6-1 to TRBJ1-5; no clear D. The specimen sequenced was blood. This clonotype was obtained from a man aged 55 to 70 in good health. The CDR3 bases are TGTGCCACCCTTGTTCTAGGAAGATGGGGCAATCAGCCCCAGCATTTT. Its protein product is CATLVLGRWGNQPQHF.